This section outlines one T cell receptor (beta chain) sequence together with its context. As yet, its antigen is unknown. TCR alpha and beta CDR3s were amplified from mRNA by semiquantitative ARM-PCR. Exponential amplification used communal superprimers after tagged nested gene-specific primers in ARM-PCR. Each CDR3 protein gets one entry after TCRdb re-called the multiplex PCR reads with MiXCR. The data contain about 2,800 distinct CDR3 sequences, around 80% of them singletons. This sample was included in a study of relationships among human T cell subsets. Overall study findings and caveats: Regulatory and Th2 subsets had few clones over 100 reads, unlike CD8+ cytotoxic cells. V, D, J usage, CDR3 length and N-additions were similar across seven subsets.

V shed 5 bases and J shed 1 base, with 17 bases lying between them. This CDR3 contains 15 residues. In germline, CDR1 is DFQATT, CDR2 SNEGSKA (reference sequence). Sequencing used total T cells sorted from blood. This chain connects TRBV20-1 to TRBJ1-1; D may be TRBD1 (6 bases). This receptor was identified in a man aged 35-49 years in good health. The CDR3 DNA follows: TGCAGTGCTTTACCTCTACAGGGAAGGAACACTGAAGCTTTCTTT. As protein: CSALPLQGRNTEAFF.